Detailed here is one TCR beta chain. The data were obtained in a study of CD8 T cells in Susac syndrome. Background on the study: Sequenced Susac syndrome patients included roughly six with active disease and 8 or 9 who were in remission.

The ends were cut back, 1 base at V and 0 bases at J, with 13 bases in the middle. Germline loops: CDR1 SGHVS, CDR2 FQNEAQ. The CDR3 spans 17 residues. Random hexamers were used to reverse transcribe roughly 0.45 to 1 ug of RNA. TCRdb re-analysed the immunoSEQ multiplex PCR reads in MiXCR, keeping a single row per CDR3 protein. The data hold tens of thousands of distinct CDR3 sequences, with roughly 95% observed a single time. Negative isolation was used for CD8+ and CD4+ T cells, and FACS enrichment was applied to TEMRA cells. The chain uses TRBV7-8 and TRBJ2-1, with no clear D. This TCR derives from a human donor with Susac syndrome. Sequenced sample: CD8+ T cells from PBMCs. The CDR3 sequence is CASSLGRLTGSYNEQFF. The CDR3 DNA is TGTGCCAGCAGCTTAGGCCGTCTAACGGGCTCCTACAATGAGCAGTTCTTC.